Each of the 27 T cell receptor beta chains below was sequenced from the same sample in a study of Ad26.COV2.S vaccination and SARS-CoV-2 variants. Sample treatment: around 19 received Ad26.COV2.S at low or high dose, single or two shots; about 5 received placebo; per-sample allocation not given. The investigators took samples on day 63 after the first vaccine or placebo injection. The assay was immunoSEQ multiplex PCR, and TCRdb's table has in-frame clones only and misses some. The profile covers roughly 400,000 clones, with approximately 92% appearing a single time and around 1.8% taken by the ten largest. The sequences come from peripheral blood, collected in a trial of Ad26.COV2.S vaccine versus placebo. These receptors were collected from a person between 18 and 65 years old who received the Ad26.COV2.S COVID-19 vaccine or a placebo.

The rearrangement links TRBV6-5 to TRBJ1-1, with D possibly being TRBD1 (6 bases). The V gene lost 0 bases and the J gene lost 8 bases, with 13 bases spanning the gap. Germline V gene data show CDR1 as MNHEY and CDR2 as SVGAGI. The CDR3 contains 14 residues. CDR3 sequence reads: CASSYSKLGQEAFF. DNA of the CDR3: TGTGCCAGCAGTTACTCGAAGCTAGGACAGGAAGCTTTCTTT.

V is TRBV2 and J is TRBJ2-5; D might be TRBD1 or TRBD2, each matching 6 bases. With 7 bases removed from V and 5 bases from J, the gap between germline ends came to 14 bases. The CDR3 length is 13 residues. Per the germline V gene, CDR1 is SNHLY and CDR2 is FYNNEI. CDR3 in DNA: TGTGCCAGCATCGAGGGGGGAATGGAGACCCAGTACTTC. It encodes CASIEGGMETQYF.

This rearrangement joins TRBV7-2 to TRBJ2-1; a weak D match, TRBD1 (5 bases). Germline V gene sequence: CDR1 SGHTA, CDR2 FQGNSA. V lost 5 bases and J 0 bases, leaving 17 bases between the germline ends. This CDR3 has 17 amino acids. CDR3 residues: CASSPRGAMSSYNEQFF. The CDR3, as DNA: TGTGCCAGCAGCCCCCGTGGGGCAATGAGCTCCTACAATGAGCAGTTCTTC.

CDR3 coding DNA: TGTGCCAGCAGCCCGAAACTAGAACCAGCCAGGGACTCCTACAATGAGCAGTTCTTC. This translates into CASSPKLEPARDSYNEQFF. The chain links TRBV7-9 to TRBJ2-1; the D gene could be TRBD1 or TRBD2 (5 bases each). Germline CDR1 and CDR2: SEHNR and FQNEAQ (reference sequence). With 5 bases removed from V and 0 bases from J, the gap between germline ends came to 23 bases. The CDR3 consists of 19 residues.

CDR3 nucleotide sequence: TGTGCCAGCAGCCGACTACAAGAGACCCAGTACTTC. This encodes CASSRLQETQYF. J is TRBJ2-5 and V is TRBV7-9, with TRBD2 as a possible D gene (5 bases). The CDR3 consists of 12 residues. Germline lookup yields CDR1 SEHNR and CDR2 FQNEAQ (reference sequence). Trimming stripped 5 bases from V and 2 bases from J, with 6 bases between.

Comment on this clone: At one boundary the junction diverges from the germline segment, which might be a read error. J is TRBJ2-1 and V is TRBV5-1; 7 bases agree with TRBD1. CDR3 length: 13 amino acids. The germline gives CDR1 SGHRS, CDR2 YFSETQ. The DNA of the CDR3 is TGCGCCAGCAGCCCGGACCGGGACAGCAATATAATCTTC. Translated, it gives CASSPDRDSNIIF.

The chain carries TRBV19 and TRBJ2-7, with D possibly matching TRBD2 (6 bases). V was pared by 10 bases and J by 3 bases, with 40 bases between. CDR3 length: 21 amino acids. Germline V gene sequence: CDR1 LNHDA, CDR2 SQIVND (reference sequence). DNA of the CDR3: TGTGCCACTCCCCGGGGGACGCCCGTCGATAACCGATACTCAGTCCTCTACGAGCAGTACTTC. Translated, it gives CATPRGTPVDNRYSVLYEQYF.

This clone was counted a single time. J is TRBJ1-6 and V is TRBV5-5, with a tentative D call TRBD1 (6 bases). Per germline, CDR1 SGHKS and CDR2 YYEKEE (reference sequence). CDR3 length equals 16 residues. With 1 base removed from V and 2 bases from J, the gap between germline ends came to 10 bases. The CDR3 spells CASSLRGVTYNSPLHF. CDR3 sequence (DNA): TGTGCCAGCAGCTTGAGGGGGGTAACCTATAATTCACCCCTCCACTTT.

The chain employs TRBV19 and TRBJ1-1; D is undetermined. Trimming cost V 7 bases and J 3 bases, with 12 bases left between them. In germline, CDR1 is LNHDA, CDR2 SQIVND (reference sequence). CDR3 length: 13 residues. The CDR3 DNA is TGTGCCAGTATGGGCAGGAAGGACACTGAAGCTTTCTTT. It translates to CASMGRKDTEAFF.

The genes are TRBV4-3 and TRBJ2-7; a weak D match, TRBD1 (6 bases). Germline V CDR1 and CDR2: LGHNA, YSLEER. CDR3 length: 16 residues. V dropped 0 bases and J dropped 4 bases, with 16 bases sitting between them. CDR3 bases: TGCGCCAGCAGCCAAGATCTAGGGGGTTTGGGTTACGAGCAGTACTTC. Translation gives CASSQDLGGLGYEQYF.

The chain carries TRBV19 and TRBJ1-6; possible D gene TRBD1, 6 bases. V shed 3 bases and J shed 6 bases, with 12 bases lying between them. Germline CDR1 reads LNHDA; CDR2 reads SQIVND (reference sequence). This CDR3 is built from 15 residues. The CDR3: CASSMGGLSNSPLHF. The CDR3 DNA reads as TGTGCCAGTAGTATGGGGGGGCTTAGTAATTCACCCCTCCACTTT. Supplemented by reference TRBV19 and TRBJ1-6, the full variable domain reads DGGITQSPKYLFRKEGQNVTLSCEQNLNHDAMYWYRQDPGQGLRLIYYSQIVNDFQKGDIAEGYSVSREKKESFPLTVTSAQKNPTAFYLCASSMGGLSNSPLHFGNGTRLTVT.

CDR3 sequence: CASSLATEYEQYF. Here the CDR3 DNA reads TGTGCCAGCAGCTTAGCGACAGAATACGAGCAGTACTTC. The rearrangement uses TRBV7-2 and TRBJ2-7; D is perhaps TRBD1 (5 bases). V dropped 0 bases and J dropped 4 bases, with 7 bases sitting between them. This CDR3 is built from 13 residues. CDR1 is SGHTA, CDR2 FQGNSA, per germline.

The count of this clone is one. The gene calls are TRBV4-3 and TRBJ2-3; TRBD2 matches 8 bases. The CDR3 is made up of 16 amino acids. Germline assignment: CDR1 LGHNA and CDR2 YSLEER. After removal of 5 bases from V and 3 bases from J, the junction contained 10 bases not matched to a gene. In DNA, the CDR3 is TGCGCCAGCAGCGCCCTCCTCGGGGGGGCGACAGATACGCAGTATTTT. It is translated as CASSALLGGATDTQYF.

The V gene is TRBV18, the J gene TRBJ2-3; 9 nucleotides align to TRBD2. With 5 bases clipped from V and 6 bases from J, the junction kept 9 bases outside the gene matches. Germline loops: CDR1 KGHSH, CDR2 LQKENI. The CDR3 has 15 amino acids. The CDR3 loop is CASSFGTSRFDTQYF. CDR3 nucleotide sequence: TGTGCCAGCTCATTCGGGACTAGCCGATTCGATACGCAGTATTTT.

The chain couples TRBV6-2 or TRBV6-3 to TRBJ2-7; D not resolved. Germline V CDR1 and CDR2: MNHEY, SVGEGT. V lost 6 bases, J lost 0 bases, and 9 bases lay in between. The length of the CDR3 is 13 residues. CDR3 bases: TGTGCCAGCAGCCCGGACGCCTCCTACGAGCAGTACTTC. It is translated as CASSPDASYEQYF.

The chain combines TRBV5-1 with TRBJ2-1; the D is unclear. The V end was cut by 0 bases, the J end by 4 bases, with 14 bases between. Germline CDR1 reads SGHRS; CDR2 reads YFSETQ. The CDR3 sequence is 16 residues long. The CDR3 loop is CASSLVFRSIYNEQFF. CDR3 nucleotide sequence: TGCGCCAGCAGCTTGGTCTTCAGGTCAATTTACAATGAGCAGTTCTTC. The whole variable domain, filled in from reference TRBV5-1 and TRBJ2-1, reads KAGVTQTPRYLIKTRGQQVTLSCSPISGHRSVSWYQQTPGQGLQFLFEYFSETQRNKGNFPGRFSGRQFSNSRSEMNVSTLELGDSALYLCASSLVFRSIYNEQFFGPGTRLTVL.

This chain links TRBV5-4 with TRBJ2-7; D is uncertain. The CDR3 loop spans 15 amino acids. Germline V lookup: CDR1 SGHNT, CDR2 YYREEE (reference sequence). V lost 0 bases and J lost 6, with 16 bases in between. The CDR3 sequence: CASSLGAPQPGEQYF. In DNA form, the CDR3 reads TGTGCCAGCAGCTTGGGGGCCCCTCAGCCGGGCGAGCAGTACTTC.

The gene calls are TRBV19 and TRBJ1-5; 10 bases agree with TRBD1. V dropped 6 bases and J dropped 0; count of bases not matched to a gene: 11. This CDR3 spans 18 amino acids. Germline V gene data show CDR1 as LNHDA and CDR2 as SQIVND (reference sequence). CDR3 sequence (DNA): TGTGCCAGTAGCTCGGGGGACAGGGGACCGAGTAGCAATCAGCCCCAGCATTTT. Amino acids: CASSSGDRGPSSNQPQHF.

This sequence joins TRBV5-8 and TRBJ2-7; D is unresolved. This CDR3 comprises 11 residues. Germline assignment: CDR1 SGHTS and CDR2 YDEGEE. V was trimmed by 1 base and J by 2 bases, leaving 1 base between them. The CDR3 sequence is CASSLTYEQYF. CDR3 DNA sequence: TGTGCCAGCAGCTTGACCTACGAGCAGTACTTC.

The chain recombines TRBV30 with TRBJ2-7; tentative D call: TRBD1 (6 bases). V lost 0 bases and J 7 bases, leaving 16 bases between the germline ends. This CDR3 spans 14 amino acids. Germline loops: CDR1 GTSNPN, CDR2 SVGIG (reference sequence). CDR3 bases: TGTGCCTGGAGTGTCCTGGCAGGGGTGGTGGAGCAGTACTTC. Translating it yields CAWSVLAGVVEQYF. Combining the CDR3 with reference TRBV30 and TRBJ2-7 gives the whole variable domain SQTIHQWPATLVQPVGSPLSLECTVEGTSNPNLYWYRQAAGRGLQLLFYSVGIGQISSEVPQNLSASRPQDRQFILSSKKLLLSDSGFYLCAWSVLAGVVEQYFGPGTRLTVT.

This chain links TRBV7-9 with TRBJ2-7, with 11 bases lining up with TRBD2. Germline V lookup: CDR1 SEHNR, CDR2 FQNEAQ (reference sequence). Trimming cost V 4 bases and J 3 bases; bases outside gene matches: 5. This CDR3 region has 15 residues. The CDR3 DNA sequence: TGTGCCAGCAGCTCTCGGACTAGCGGGTTCTACGAGCAGTACTTC. Protein product: CASSSRTSGFYEQYF.

The rearrangement uses TRBV5-1 and TRBJ1-3; no definite D call. The CDR3 is made up of 15 amino acids. The germline V gene has CDR1 SGHRS and CDR2 YFSETQ. Trimming shortened V by 4 bases and J by 0 bases, and 11 bases separated the two germline ends. CDR3 protein: CASSPLGSSGNTIYF. The CDR3 bases are TGCGCCAGCAGCCCCCTGGGTAGCTCTGGAAACACCATATATTTT.

The chain links TRBV29-1 to TRBJ1-2, with a weak D call TRBD1 (5 bases). The germline V gene has CDR1 SQVTM and CDR2 ANQGSEA. V was clipped by 4 bases and J by 6 bases, with 18 bases between them. The CDR3 extends over 14 amino acids. In DNA, the CDR3 is TGCAGCGTTGTGGACTTTGGGGGTAGGGATGGCTACACCTTC. It is translated as CSVVDFGGRDGYTF. The full variable domain, rest sourced from reference TRBV29-1 and TRBJ1-2, is SAVISQKPSRDICQRGTSLTIQCQVDSQVTMMFWYRQQPGQSLTLIATANQGSEATYESGFVIDKFPISRPNLTFSTLTVSNMSPEDSSIYLCSVVDFGGRDGYTFGSGTRLTVV.

The V call is TRBV6-2 or TRBV6-3, the J call TRBJ2-3; D might be TRBD2 (7 bases). V lost 5 bases, J lost 6 bases, and 21 bases lay in between. Germline V CDR1 and CDR2: MNHEY, SVGEGT. This CDR3 comprises 16 residues. CDR3 sequence (DNA): TGTGCCAGCAGTCCGCACTCGGCGGGGGCCGGCGATACGCAGTATTTT. It translates to CASSPHSAGAGDTQYF.

The DNA for the CDR3 is TGTGCCAGCAGCCCTTACTCAGGGGCGAACACTGAAGCTTTCTTT. Protein: CASSPYSGANTEAFF. The J gene is TRBJ1-1, the V gene TRBV3-1 (or the pseudogene TRBV3-2); D may be TRBD1 (6 bases). The CDR3 runs to 15 residues. Between the trimmed V and J ends, which lost 4 bases and 1 base, there was a span of 13 bases. Germline assignment: CDR1 LGHDT and CDR2 YNNKEL (reference sequence).

V usage is TRBV28 and J usage is TRBJ2-3; D uncertain. Germline values: CDR1 MDHEN, CDR2 SYDVKM. The V and J ends lost 5 bases and 4 bases respectively, with 4 bases between them. The CDR3 has 11 amino acids. CDR3 bases: TGTGCCAGCAGTAGGCCAGATACGCAGTATTTT. Encoded protein: CASSRPDTQYF.

The rearrangement links TRBV15 to TRBJ2-2, with D perhaps TRBD2 (5 bases). Germline CDR1 LNHNV, CDR2 YYDKDF (reference sequence). The CDR3 loop spans 16 amino acids. V lost 7 bases to trimming and J lost 1 base, with 16 bases between them. CDR3 amino acids: CATTPRRRENTGELFF. The CDR3 nucleotides are TGTGCCACCACCCCAAGGAGGCGCGAGAACACCGGGGAGCTGTTTTTT.